The 26 T cell receptor beta chains presented below share a single source sample, sequenced in a study of response to subunit inactivated influenza vaccine. From the RT-PCR reads, TCRdb called clonotypes with MiXCR, one entry per CDR3 protein. The sample records 500,000 or so distinct CDR3 sequences, approximately 15% being singletons. Sequencing was performed on CD4+ T cells sorted from PBMCs, taken around 25 months after vaccination. The receptors here all came from a man in his fifties or sixties who received an inactivated influenza vaccine.

The chain combines TRBV19 with TRBJ2-3; maybe TRBD2 (5 bases). Trimming took off 9 bases at V and 7 bases at J, with 20 bases between the two ends. The germline V gene has CDR1 LNHDA and CDR2 SQIVND (reference sequence). The CDR3 is made up of 14 amino acids. CDR3 sequence (DNA): TGTGCCAGCATGCAGGAGCCTTCGGGAAATACGCAGTATTTT. Translated: CASMQEPSGNTQYF.

This rearrangement joins TRBV29-1 to TRBJ1-2; D may be TRBD1 (5 bases). Germline V gene sequence: CDR1 SQVTM, CDR2 ANQGSEA. V was clipped by 3 bases and J by 5 bases, with 7 bases between them. The CDR3 length is 11 residues. The CDR3 protein is CSVDRGYGYTF. The CDR3 DNA sequence: TGCAGCGTTGATCGGGGGTATGGCTACACCTTC.

The chain employs TRBV12-3 or TRBV12-4 and TRBJ1-1; possible D gene TRBD1, 5 bases. The CDR3 is made up of 14 amino acids. Trimming shortened V by 5 bases and J by 1 base, and 11 bases separated the two germline ends. The CDR3 is CASSRVGGNTEAFF. In nucleotides, the CDR3 is TGTGCCAGCAGTAGGGTGGGGGGGAACACTGAAGCTTTCTTT.

This clonotype was picked up a small number of times. The chain is built from TRBV10-3 and TRBJ2-1; D gene ambiguous. V lost 0 bases and J lost 6, with 6 bases in between. The CDR3 spans 13 residues. CDR1 ENHRY and CDR2 SYGVKD come from the germline V gene. The CDR3 loop reads CAISESTVNEQFF. CDR3 nucleotide sequence: TGTGCCATCAGTGAGTCTACAGTCAATGAGCAGTTCTTC.

This clonotype showed up just a few times. The rearrangement uses TRBV11-2 and TRBJ2-3, with D possibly TRBD2 on 5 matching bases. Germline V gene sequence: CDR1 SGHAT, CDR2 FQNNGV. This CDR3 spans 19 amino acids. Between the trimmed V and J ends, which lost 1 base and 0 bases, there was a span of 20 bases. The CDR3 reads CASSLVEGSRPISTDTQYF. CDR3 bases: TGTGCCAGCAGCTTAGTTGAGGGATCCCGTCCTATTAGCACAGATACGCAGTATTTT.

This clonotype was counted many times. The chain recombines TRBV9 with TRBJ1-1, with D perhaps TRBD1 (6 bases). V was trimmed by 0 bases and J by 8 bases, leaving 14 bases between them. Per germline, CDR1 SGDLS and CDR2 YYNGEE. This CDR3 region has 14 residues. DNA of the CDR3: TGTGCCAGCAGCGTAGCCGGTGGGGGCAGAGAAGCTTTCTTT. Translating it yields CASSVAGGGREAFF.

The chain joins TRBV29-1 to TRBJ2-1, with 9 bases that match TRBD1. The CDR3 consists of 14 residues. Germline CDR1 reads SQVTM; CDR2 reads ANQGSEA. V shed 2 bases, J shed 7 bases, and the junction held 6 bases outside the gene matches. CDR3 sequence: CSVEPGQGGNEQFF. DNA for the CDR3: TGCAGCGTTGAACCGGGACAGGGTGGGAATGAGCAGTTCTTC.

The rearrangement links TRBV28 to TRBJ2-3; 7 bases align to TRBD2. CDR1 MDHEN and CDR2 SYDVKM come from the germline V gene. The CDR3 is 17 residues long. Germline trimming cut 4 bases from V and 0 bases from J; bases unmatched to any gene: 10. The CDR3 protein is CASSSHPGAGSTDTQYF. CDR3 coding DNA: TGTGCCAGCAGTTCCCACCCGGGAGCGGGGAGCACAGATACGCAGTATTTT.

The chain is built from TRBV3-1 and TRBJ2-2; no reliable D call. The CDR3 length is 16 residues. CDR1 LGHDT and CDR2 YNNKEL come from the germline V gene (reference sequence). The V end was cut by 3 bases, the J end by 4 bases, with 15 bases between. In DNA, the CDR3 is TGTGCCAGCAGCCACGGAAGAATACTTCGCACCGGGGAGCTGTTTTTT. Protein: CASSHGRILRTGELFF.

The chain is built from TRBV20-1 and TRBJ1-1; a possible D gene is TRBD1 (5 bases). Germline values: CDR1 DFQATT, CDR2 SNEGSKA (reference sequence). Trimming left V 3 bases short and J 5 bases short, with 13 bases between. The CDR3 covers 13 residues. CDR3 bases: TGCAGTGCTAGGTTGTTTGGGGGAACTGAAGCTTTCTTT. It translates to CSARLFGGTEAFF.

This clonotype showed up just a few times. This chain joins TRBV28 and TRBJ2-5; 7 bases match TRBD1. The junction had 4 bases not matched to a gene; V was cut back by 2 bases and J by 4 bases. The CDR3 runs 14 residues. Germline V gene lookup returns CDR1 MDHEN and CDR2 SYDVKM. DNA for the CDR3: TGTGCCAGCAGTTTACCCCAGGGGGTAGAGACCCAGTACTTC. Its protein is CASSLPQGVETQYF.

This clonotype was counted a few times. The V call is TRBV4-2, the J call TRBJ1-5, with D uncertain. CDR1 and CDR2 from the germline V gene are LGHNA and YNFKEQ. The CDR3 length is 15 residues. The germline V and J ends were trimmed by 3 bases and 6 bases, with 15 bases remaining between them. The CDR3: CASSQDGAGSQPQHF. CDR3 bases: TGTGCCAGCAGCCAGGATGGAGCGGGCAGTCAGCCCCAGCATTTT.

This clonotype was observed a handful of times. The gene calls are TRBV10-3 and TRBJ2-3; 12 bases are shared with TRBD2. With V trimmed by 8 bases and J by 5 bases, 8 bases remained unmatched. Germline V CDR1 and CDR2: ENHRY, SYGVKD. The CDR3 has 15 amino acids. The CDR3 nucleotides are TGTGCCATCGGACGACTAGCGGGAGTGGAAGATACGCAGTATTTT. It specifies CAIGRLAGVEDTQYF.

In this sample, this clonotype turned up a few times. The V and J genes are TRBV24-1 and TRBJ2-2, with D unresolved. CDR1 KGHDR and CDR2 SFDVKD come from the germline V gene. The V end lost 9 bases, the J end lost 7 bases, and 14 bases lay between the germline ends. This CDR3 region has 13 residues. The CDR3 DNA sequence: TGTGCCACCCAAGGGCGGTTTTTCGGGGAGCTGTTTTTT. It codes for CATQGRFFGELFF.

V usage is TRBV6-2 or TRBV6-3 and J usage is TRBJ2-7; 11 bases match TRBD2. The trim removed 2 bases at V and 5 bases at J, leaving 8 bases unmatched. In germline, CDR1 is MNHEY, CDR2 SVGEGT. CDR3 length: 16 residues. CDR3 loop: CASSYLSLAGGHEQYF. For the CDR3, the DNA is TGTGCCAGCAGTTACCTGTCCCTAGCGGGAGGCCACGAGCAGTACTTC.

The chain joins TRBV5-1 to TRBJ2-5; 9 bases agree with TRBD2. The V and J ends lost 0 bases and 1 base, in that order; junction bases with no gene match: 7. Germline loops: CDR1 SGHRS, CDR2 YFSETQ. This CDR3 region has 17 residues. CDR3 loop: CASSLGLAGRVQETQYF. CDR3 DNA: TGCGCCAGCAGCTTGGGGCTAGCGGGAAGGGTCCAAGAGACCCAGTACTTC.

This clonotype was counted ten times or more. V and J are TRBV20-1 and TRBJ2-5, with 16 bases matching TRBD2. CDR3 length equals 16 residues. Germline V CDR1 and CDR2: DFQATT, SNEGSKA (reference sequence). Unmatched junction bases numbered 7, after V lost 4 bases and J lost 5 bases. CDR3 sequence: CSATGLAGGPGETQYF. The CDR3, as DNA: TGCAGTGCTACGGGACTAGCGGGGGGGCCAGGGGAGACCCAGTACTTC.

This clonotype has a handful of counts. This chain links TRBV5-1 with TRBJ2-4; D ambiguous. CDR1 and CDR2 (germline): SGHRS, YFSETQ. V was clipped by 0 bases and J by 5 bases, with 6 bases between them. The CDR3 loop spans 13 amino acids. Written as DNA, the CDR3 is TGCGCCAGCAGCTTGGATCGAGAAAACATTCAGTACTTC. It specifies CASSLDRENIQYF.

The chain carries TRBV27 and TRBJ2-7; 9 bases align to TRBD2. This CDR3 region has 17 residues. Germline CDR1 reads MNHEY; CDR2 reads SMNVEV (reference sequence). V gave up 3 bases and J gave up 6 bases; unmatched junction bases: 15. DNA of the CDR3: TGTGCCAGCAGTTTTTGGGCTAGCGGGGCCACACCTTTCGAGCAGTACTTC. Protein sequence: CASSFWASGATPFEQYF.

This clonotype appeared a few times. The V call is TRBV6-5, the J call TRBJ2-7, with D possibly TRBD1 on 5 matching bases. V was cut by 4 bases and J by 4 bases, with 8 bases left in between. Germline loops: CDR1 MNHEY, CDR2 SVGAGI. The CDR3 sequence is 12 residues long. The CDR3 bases are TGTGCCAGCAGTTCCAAGGGGTACGAGCAGTACTTC. Translation gives CASSSKGYEQYF.

This clonotype is termed medium-sized. V is TRBV12-3 or TRBV12-4 and J is TRBJ1-2; D remains unclear. CDR3 length: 13 residues. The V end was cut by 4 bases, the J end by 4 bases, with 10 bases between. The CDR3 region has the DNA TGTGCCAGCAGTTACAAACCCAGCTATGGCTACACCTTC. Its protein is CASSYKPSYGYTF.

The chain links TRBV7-2 to TRBJ2-2; the match to TRBD2 covers 9 bases. The CDR3 totals 15 residues. Losses at the gene ends were 5 bases for V and 6 bases for J; bases not matched to a gene: 7. The germline V gene has CDR1 SGHTA and CDR2 FQGNSA. CDR3 in amino acids: CASSPVAGAAGELFF. CDR3 DNA sequence: TGTGCCAGCAGCCCAGTAGCGGGAGCGGCCGGGGAGCTGTTTTTT.

The sample holds a few counts of this clonotype. This chain uses TRBV20-1 with TRBJ1-1, with a weak D call TRBD1 (6 bases). The CDR3 contains 12 residues. V was shortened by 5 bases and J by 10 bases, with 17 bases between the two germline ends. CDR1 is DFQATT, CDR2 SNEGSKA, per germline (reference sequence). CDR3 amino acids: CSAGPLGAGAFF. For the CDR3, the DNA is TGCAGTGCTGGCCCATTGGGGGCCGGAGCTTTCTTT.

The rearrangement links TRBV20-1 to TRBJ1-6, with D maybe TRBD1 (6 bases). The CDR3 length is 13 residues. Deletions cut 7 bases from V and 10 bases from J, with 17 bases between. The V gene's germline CDR1 is DFQATT and CDR2 SNEGSKA (reference sequence). The DNA of the CDR3 is TGCAGTGGGAACAGGGACTCGTTGTCACCCCTCCACTTT. This encodes CSGNRDSLSPLHF.

In this sample, this clonotype turned up a few times. The gene calls are TRBV3-1 and TRBJ1-5, with D unresolved. The CDR3 extends over 14 amino acids. The V and J ends lost 1 base and 8 bases respectively, with 12 bases between them. From germline, CDR1 is LGHDT and CDR2 YNNKEL (reference sequence). The CDR3 DNA reads TGTGCCAGCAGCCAAGGGGTCGGGGATAAGCCCCAGCATTTT. This codes for CASSQGVGDKPQHF.

The genes are TRBV5-1 and TRBJ1-4; D not resolved. CDR1 is SGHRS, CDR2 YFSETQ, per germline. V shed 1 base and J shed 0 bases, with 7 bases lying between them. The CDR3 consists of 15 residues. The CDR3 spells CASSLLGATNEKLFF. The CDR3 nucleotides are TGCGCCAGCAGCTTGTTGGGAGCAACTAATGAAAAACTGTTTTTT.